This TCR beta chain derives from a study of PD-L1 blockade in urothelial cancer. About the study: Patients' prior chemotherapy regimens numbered 0 to 3. Blood yielded a median of around 150,000 T cells per sample.

CDR1 is LNHDA, CDR2 SQIVND, per germline (reference sequence). The CDR3 is 13 residues long. The V end lost 8 bases, the J end lost 2 bases, and 9 bases lay between the germline ends. Time point described: pretreatment peripheral blood. Into every PCR, synthetic TCR analog templates were spiked. Here immunoSEQ multiplex PCR was the method, and the copy in TCRdb shows in-frame clones only, minus some. The sample holds about 38,000 clones, around four fifths seen once. The chain links TRBV19 to TRBJ1-4; D unresolved. This TCR came from a man aged 80 or over with urothelial cancer. Sequencing was performed on PBMCs, taken around atezolizumab (anti-PD-L1) treatment. The DNA for the CDR3 is TGTGCCAGTGCTCGGGAGACTAATGAAAAACTGTTTTTT. It specifies CASARETNEKLFF.